A selection of T cell receptor beta chains follows, all from one sample in a study of response to subunit inactivated influenza vaccine. TCRdb reanalysed the RT-PCR reads using MiXCR and keeps one entry per CDR3 protein. The sample records 860,000 or so distinct CDR3 sequences, 21% being singletons. Source: PBMCs from blood, taken roughly 5 days after vaccination. These receptors all stem from a man aged 50-60 years who received an inactivated influenza vaccine. CDR3s include the opening cysteine and the closing phenylalanine or tryptophan. A D gene is named only where the DNA matches it firmly. Clone size is shown for a subset of rows, as once, few, many or a class of expanded clone.

D gene: .; J gene: TRBJ1-6; V gene: TRBV30; clone size: .; CDR3 protein: CAWSVRPRLMYNSPLHF; CDR3 DNA: TGTGCCTGGAGTGTACGCCCCCGCCTAATGTATAATTCACCCCTCCACTTT
D gene: TRBD1; J gene: TRBJ2-7; V gene: TRBV11-2; clone size: .; CDR3 protein: CASSSIRDREGRLYF; CDR3 DNA: TGTGCCAGCAGCTCAATCAGGGACAGGGAAGGTCGGCTTTACTTC
D gene: .; J gene: TRBJ1-1; V gene: TRBV24-1; clone size: .; CDR3 protein: CATSDLRHPNTEAFF; CDR3 DNA: TGTGCCACCAGTGATTTGAGGCACCCGAACACTGAAGCTTTCTTT
D gene: .; J gene: TRBJ2-3; V gene: TRBV11-2; clone size: .; CDR3 protein: CASRRPGQVTDTQYF; CDR3 DNA: TGTGCCAGCAGACGACCGGGACAAGTCACAGATACGCAGTATTTT
D gene: .; J gene: TRBJ1-1; V gene: TRBV30; clone size: .; CDR3 protein: CAWSGQSNTEAFF; CDR3 DNA: TGTGCCTGGAGTGGACAGTCGAACACTGAAGCTTTCTTT
D gene: .; J gene: TRBJ1-4; V gene: TRBV20-1; clone size: few; CDR3 protein: CSGVWVDGEKLFF; CDR3 DNA: TGCAGTGGCGTATGGGTTGATGGTGAAAAACTGTTTTTT
D gene: TRBD1; J gene: TRBJ2-7; V gene: TRBV15; clone size: many; CDR3 protein: CATSRDRQGAYEQYF; CDR3 DNA: TGTGCCACCAGCAGAGATCGACAGGGGGCCTACGAGCAGTACTTC
D gene: TRBD1; J gene: TRBJ2-1; V gene: TRBV3-1; clone size: .; CDR3 protein: CASSPSGQGTDNEQFF; CDR3 DNA: TGTGCCAGCAGCCCTTCAGGACAGGGGACCGACAATGAGCAGTTCTTC
D gene: TRBD1; J gene: TRBJ2-1; V gene: TRBV5-1; clone size: few; CDR3 protein: CASTDRPGQGTHEQFF; CDR3 DNA: TGCGCCAGCACCGATCGTCCGGGACAGGGGACGCATGAGCAGTTCTTC
D gene: TRBD1; J gene: TRBJ1-1; V gene: TRBV10-3; clone size: .; CDR3 protein: CAISMTGRNTEAFF; CDR3 DNA: TGTGCCATCAGTATGACAGGGCGGAACACTGAAGCTTTCTTT
D gene: TRBD2; J gene: TRBJ2-5; V gene: TRBV20-1; clone size: .; CDR3 protein: CSASGLAATQYF; CDR3 DNA: TGCAGTGCTTCTGGACTAGCGGCGACCCAGTACTTC
D gene: .; J gene: TRBJ2-2; V gene: TRBV9; clone size: few; CDR3 protein: CASSAANTGELFF; CDR3 DNA: TGTGCCAGCAGCGCCGCGAACACCGGGGAGCTGTTTTTT
D gene: TRBD1; J gene: TRBJ1-5; V gene: TRBV20-1; clone size: few; CDR3 protein: CSAKQGGRTQHF; CDR3 DNA: TGCAGTGCTAAACAGGGGGGTCGGACCCAGCATTTT
D gene: .; J gene: TRBJ1-6; V gene: TRBV2; clone size: few; CDR3 protein: CASQGFGFGNSPLHF; CDR3 DNA: TGTGCCAGCCAGGGTTTTGGGTTCGGCAATTCACCCCTCCACTTT
D gene: .; J gene: TRBJ1-5; V gene: TRBV20-1; clone size: few; CDR3 protein: CSARDEIWFNQPQHF; CDR3 DNA: TGCAGTGCTAGAGATGAAATATGGTTCAATCAGCCCCAGCATTTT
D gene: .; J gene: TRBJ2-2; V gene: TRBV7-7; clone size: .; CDR3 protein: CASSLDRFGGELFF; CDR3 DNA: TGTGCCAGCAGCTTAGACAGGTTCGGCGGGGAGCTGTTTTTT
D gene: .; J gene: TRBJ2-1; V gene: TRBV7-6; clone size: .; CDR3 protein: CASSPHRAGGTYNEQFF; CDR3 DNA: TGTGCCAGCAGCCCCCATAGGGCCGGGGGGACATACAATGAGCAGTTCTTC
D gene: .; J gene: TRBJ2-7; V gene: TRBV21-1; clone size: .; CDR3 protein: CASSKGAVGDRSYEQYF; CDR3 DNA: TGTGCCAGCAGCAAAGGGGCGGTTGGGGACAGGTCCTACGAGCAGTACTTC
D gene: TRBD1; J gene: TRBJ2-1; V gene: TRBV5-1; clone size: .; CDR3 protein: CASSARQGPYNEQFF; CDR3 DNA: TGCGCCAGCAGCGCACGACAGGGGCCCTACAATGAGCAGTTCTTC
D gene: TRBD2; J gene: TRBJ2-1; V gene: TRBV20-1; clone size: few; CDR3 protein: CSPSGLAGVLGGEQIF; CDR3 DNA: TGCAGTCCTTCGGGACTAGCGGGAGTTTTGGGCGGTGAGCAGATCTTC
D gene: TRBD1; J gene: TRBJ2-7; V gene: TRBV7-9; clone size: few; CDR3 protein: CASSLEGALFYEQYF; CDR3 DNA: TGTGCCAGCAGCTTAGAGGGGGCACTTTTCTACGAGCAGTACTTC
D gene: .; J gene: TRBJ2-7; V gene: TRBV12-3/TRBV12-4; clone size: .; CDR3 protein: CASTSSGGPYEQYF; CDR3 DNA: TGTGCCAGCACCTCCTCCGGGGGCCCCTACGAGCAGTACTTC
D gene: .; J gene: TRBJ2-7; V gene: TRBV10-2; clone size: many; CDR3 protein: CASSESSPYEQYF; CDR3 DNA: TGCGCCAGCAGTGAGTCTAGCCCCTACGAGCAGTACTTC
D gene: TRBD1; J gene: TRBJ1-6; V gene: TRBV15; clone size: .; CDR3 protein: CATKLGTGSAPLHF; CDR3 DNA: TGTGCCACCAAACTAGGGACAGGGAGCGCACCCCTCCACTTT
D gene: .; J gene: TRBJ1-5; V gene: TRBV6-1; clone size: few; CDR3 protein: CASSDLGRNQPQHF; CDR3 DNA: TGTGCCAGCAGTGACCTCGGCAGAAATCAGCCCCAGCATTTT
D gene: .; J gene: TRBJ2-3; V gene: TRBV20-1; clone size: few; CDR3 protein: CSARGGRADTQYF; CDR3 DNA: TGCAGTGCTAGAGGGGGGAGAGCAGATACGCAGTATTTT
D gene: .; J gene: TRBJ2-7; V gene: TRBV5-1; clone size: .; CDR3 protein: CASSSDFYSYEQYF; CDR3 DNA: TGCGCCAGCAGTTCGGACTTTTACTCCTACGAGCAGTACTTC
D gene: TRBD1; J gene: TRBJ1-5; V gene: TRBV6-1; clone size: .; CDR3 protein: CASKGQNNQPQHF; CDR3 DNA: TGTGCCAGCAAGGGACAGAACAATCAGCCCCAGCATTTT
D gene: .; J gene: TRBJ2-3; V gene: TRBV29-1; clone size: few; CDR3 protein: CSVEGRVRTDTQYF; CDR3 DNA: TGCAGCGTTGAAGGCCGGGTTCGCACAGATACGCAGTATTTT
D gene: TRBD1; J gene: TRBJ2-1; V gene: TRBV20-1; clone size: .; CDR3 protein: CSANRGPINSYNEQFF; CDR3 DNA: TGCAGTGCTAACAGGGGCCCTATTAACTCCTACAATGAGCAGTTCTTC
D gene: .; J gene: TRBJ1-2; V gene: TRBV20-1; clone size: .; CDR3 protein: CSARWTEDFYGYTF; CDR3 DNA: TGCAGTGCTAGGTGGACCGAAGATTTCTATGGCTACACCTTC
D gene: .; J gene: TRBJ1-2; V gene: TRBV29-1; clone size: few; CDR3 protein: CSVKAGQLIGYTF; CDR3 DNA: TGCAGCGTTAAGGCCGGACAACTAATAGGCTACACCTTC
D gene: TRBD2; J gene: TRBJ2-1; V gene: TRBV12-3/TRBV12-4; clone size: many; CDR3 protein: CASSLALTSGHYNEQFF; CDR3 DNA: TGTGCCAGCAGTTTAGCGCTGACTAGCGGACATTACAATGAGCAGTTCTTC
D gene: .; J gene: TRBJ1-2; V gene: TRBV5-1; clone size: .; CDR3 protein: CASSDQAPTKGGYTF; CDR3 DNA: TGCGCCAGCAGTGACCAGGCTCCCACAAAGGGAGGCTACACCTTC
D gene: TRBD1; J gene: TRBJ2-1; V gene: TRBV7-2; clone size: many; CDR3 protein: CASSSDRANEQFF; CDR3 DNA: TGTGCCAGCAGCTCCGACAGGGCGAATGAGCAGTTCTTC
D gene: .; J gene: TRBJ2-5; V gene: TRBV20-1; clone size: many; CDR3 protein: CSASSGANSQETQYF; CDR3 DNA: TGCAGTGCTAGTAGTGGGGCAAATTCGCAAGAGACCCAGTACTTC
D gene: .; J gene: TRBJ2-4; V gene: TRBV4-3; clone size: few; CDR3 protein: CASSQELKNIQYF; CDR3 DNA: TGCGCCAGCAGCCAAGAACTCAAAAACATTCAGTACTTC
D gene: .; J gene: TRBJ1-6; V gene: TRBV6-5; clone size: many; CDR3 protein: CASSYSLNNSPLHF; CDR3 DNA: TGTGCCAGCAGTTACTCGTTGAATAATTCACCCCTCCACTTT
D gene: .; J gene: TRBJ2-3; V gene: TRBV29-1; clone size: .; CDR3 protein: CSATGDPSTDTQYF; CDR3 DNA: TGCAGCGCTACTGGGGATCCTAGCACAGATACGCAGTATTTT
D gene: TRBD1; J gene: TRBJ2-2; V gene: TRBV4-1; clone size: few; CDR3 protein: CASSQTGVANTGELFF; CDR3 DNA: TGCGCCAGCAGCCAAACAGGGGTCGCGAACACCGGGGAGCTGTTTTTT
D gene: .; J gene: TRBJ1-4; V gene: TRBV6-1; clone size: .; CDR3 protein: CASRNGRSGANEKLFF; CDR3 DNA: TGTGCCAGCAGAAACGGACGGAGCGGGGCTAATGAAAAACTGTTTTTT
D gene: .; J gene: TRBJ2-7; V gene: TRBV12-3/TRBV12-4; clone size: few; CDR3 protein: CASSFAGTREF; CDR3 DNA: TGTGCCAGCAGTTTTGCGGGGACACGAGAATTC
D gene: TRBD2; J gene: TRBJ2-7; V gene: TRBV25-1; clone size: few; CDR3 protein: CASSPRLAGGTYEQYF; CDR3 DNA: TGTGCCAGCAGTCCAAGATTAGCGGGGGGAACGTACGAGCAGTACTTC
D gene: .; J gene: TRBJ2-5; V gene: TRBV24-1; clone size: few; CDR3 protein: CATSDLISGKQETQYF; CDR3 DNA: TGTGCCACCAGTGATTTGATTAGCGGAAAGCAAGAGACCCAGTACTTC
D gene: TRBD2; J gene: TRBJ2-5; V gene: TRBV20-1; clone size: many; CDR3 protein: CSARATSGGVTQYF; CDR3 DNA: TGCAGTGCTAGGGCAACTAGCGGGGGGGTGACCCAGTACTTC
D gene: TRBD2; J gene: TRBJ2-3; V gene: TRBV5-1; clone size: .; CDR3 protein: CASWTSSGSTDTQYF; CDR3 DNA: TGCGCCAGCTGGACTTCTAGCGGGAGCACAGATACGCAGTATTTT
D gene: TRBD1; J gene: TRBJ2-7; V gene: TRBV5-5; clone size: .; CDR3 protein: CASSRNRQGAYEQYF; CDR3 DNA: TGTGCCAGCAGCCGTAACCGACAGGGGGCTTACGAGCAGTACTTC
D gene: .; J gene: TRBJ2-7; V gene: TRBV4-3; clone size: .; CDR3 protein: CASSQDIGTSLSYEQYF; CDR3 DNA: TGCGCCAGCAGCCAAGATATCGGCACTAGCCTCTCCTACGAGCAGTACTTC
D gene: .; J gene: TRBJ2-7; V gene: TRBV10-3; clone size: .; CDR3 protein: CAISGRGSGEQYF; CDR3 DNA: TGTGCCATCAGTGGACGGGGGTCGGGAGAGCAGTACTTC
D gene: TRBD1; J gene: TRBJ2-5; V gene: TRBV20-1; clone size: .; CDR3 protein: CSAMAGQAYETQYF; CDR3 DNA: TGCAGTGCTATGGCTGGACAGGCGTATGAGACCCAGTACTTC
D gene: .; J gene: TRBJ1-5; V gene: TRBV12-3/TRBV12-4; clone size: .; CDR3 protein: CASSLKLGVFNQPQHF; CDR3 DNA: TGTGCCAGCAGTCTGAAGTTGGGGGTCTTCAATCAGCCCCAGCATTTT
D gene: .; J gene: TRBJ2-4; V gene: TRBV29-1; clone size: .; CDR3 protein: CSATHRAKNIQYF; CDR3 DNA: TGCAGCGCAACCCACAGGGCCAAAAACATTCAGTACTTC
D gene: TRBD1; J gene: TRBJ1-5; V gene: TRBV5-5; clone size: .; CDR3 protein: CASSLVDRGGRNQPQHF; CDR3 DNA: TGTGCCAGCAGCTTGGTCGACAGGGGAGGTCGGAATCAGCCCCAGCATTTT
D gene: TRBD1; J gene: TRBJ1-2; V gene: TRBV20-1; clone size: .; CDR3 protein: CSAGKGGDGYTF; CDR3 DNA: TGCAGTGCAGGAAAAGGGGGCGATGGCTACACCTTC